The 19 T cell receptor beta chains below were found in one sample sequenced in a study of cytomegalovirus exposure and HLA in healthy donors. PCR involved 60 Vbeta and 13 Jbeta primers. Profiling relied on immunoSEQ multiplex PCR, and the TCRdb table lists in-frame clones only, not all of them. The sample includes about 180,000 clones, around 75% of them seen just once. The sample taken for sequencing was PBMCs. All receptors come from a male donor in good health and CMV-seronegative.

The chain has TRBV27 and TRBJ1-1; 7 bases align to TRBD1. The CDR3 runs to 13 residues. With 6 bases clipped from V and 4 bases from J, the junction kept 5 bases outside the gene matches. Germline V gives CDR1 MNHEY, CDR2 SMNVEV (reference sequence). CDR3 coding DNA: TGTGCCAGCAGCCAGACAGGGTTCACTGAAGCTTTCTTT. This translates into CASSQTGFTEAFF.

The rearrangement links TRBV7-9 to TRBJ1-3; possible D gene TRBD1, 6 bases. This CDR3 spans 15 amino acids. Trimming took off 5 bases at V and 0 bases at J, with 11 bases between the two ends. Germline V lookup: CDR1 SEHNR, CDR2 FQNEAQ (reference sequence). The CDR3 DNA follows: TGTGCCAGCAGCCCGCGGACAGACTCTGGAAACACCATATATTTT. It encodes CASSPRTDSGNTIYF.

The V and J genes are TRBV7-8 and TRBJ1-3, with TRBD1 matching 7 bases. Germline V gene lookup returns CDR1 SGHVS and CDR2 FQNEAQ. The CDR3 has 18 amino acids. Trimming at V came to 0 bases and at J to 4 bases, leaving 12 bases not matched to a gene. CDR3 in amino acids: CASSLAGPGQALGNTIYF. The CDR3, as DNA: TGTGCCAGCAGCTTAGCCGGGCCCGGACAGGCCTTAGGAAACACCATATATTTT.

V usage is TRBV2 and J usage is TRBJ1-5; perhaps TRBD1 as D (6 bases). The V gene lost 6 bases and the J gene lost 7 bases, with 13 bases spanning the gap. CDR1 and CDR2 (germline): SNHLY, FYNNEI. The CDR3 spans 13 residues. CDR3: CASRGQGSQPQHF. DNA for the CDR3: TGTGCCAGCAGGGGGCAGGGGTCCCAGCCCCAGCATTTT. Full variable domain (remainder filled in from reference TRBV2 and TRBJ1-5): EPEVTQTPSHQVTQMGQEVILRCVPISNHLYFYWYRQILGQKVEFLVSFYNNEISEKSEIFDDQFSVERPDGSNFTLKIRSTKLEDSAMYFCASRGQGSQPQHFGDGTRLSIL.

A remark on this clone: The junction departs from the called germline gene at one end, perhaps through a read error. The chain combines TRBV5-6 with TRBJ2-1, with a weak D call TRBD1 (5 bases). The germline CDR1 and CDR2 sequences are SGHDT and YYEEEE. The CDR3 runs 15 residues. CDR3 in DNA: TGTGCCGGCAGCTTGTTGAGGCAGGGTTACAATGAGCAGTTCTTC. Amino acid sequence: CAGSLLRQGYNEQFF. The full variable domain, its missing parts supplied by reference TRBV5-6 and TRBJ2-1, is DAGVTQSPTHLIKTRGQQVTLRCSPKSGHDTVSWYQQALGQGPQFIFQYYEEEERQRGNFPDRFSGHQFPNYSSELNVNALLLGDSALYLCAGSLLRQGYNEQFFGPGTRLTVL.

The genes are TRBV29-1 and TRBJ1-5; a weak D match, TRBD1 (5 bases). The V and J ends lost 3 bases and 11 bases respectively, with 11 bases between them. Germline lookup yields CDR1 SQVTM and CDR2 ANQGSEA. The length of the CDR3 is 11 residues. The CDR3 loop is CSVEQGRAQHF. DNA of the CDR3: TGCAGCGTTGAGCAGGGAAGGGCCCAGCATTTT.

The rearrangement joins TRBV5-1 to TRBJ1-1; TRBD1 is a possible D gene (6 bases). CDR1 is SGHRS and CDR2 is YFSETQ in the germline V gene. V lost 4 bases and J 7 bases, leaving 11 bases between the germline ends. CDR3 length equals 12 residues. The CDR3 is CASSLPDSEAFF. Here the CDR3 DNA reads TGCGCCAGCAGCCTCCCGGACAGTGAAGCTTTCTTT.

This chain joins TRBV30 and TRBJ1-4; 7 bases fit TRBD1. V lost 1 base to trimming and J lost 5 bases; unmatched junction nucleotides: 4. The V gene's germline CDR1 is GTSNPN and CDR2 SVGIG (reference sequence). The CDR3 consists of 14 residues. The DNA of the CDR3 is TGTGCCTGGAGTGCGGGACAGTGGAATGAAAAACTGTTTTTT. This gives the protein CAWSAGQWNEKLFF.

About this clone: Other DNA sequences in the sample encode the same CDR3. The V call is TRBV30, the J call TRBJ1-2; D might be TRBD1 (5 bases). V was clipped by 2 bases and J by 1 base, with 14 bases between them. Germline loops: CDR1 GTSNPN, CDR2 SVGIG (reference sequence). The CDR3 extends over 15 amino acids. The CDR3 loop reads CAWSPPGGNNYGYTF. In DNA form, the CDR3 reads TGTGCCTGGAGTCCTCCCGGGGGTAATAACTATGGCTACACCTTC.

The rearrangement uses TRBV6-5 and TRBJ1-1, with TRBD1 as a possible D gene (6 bases). The V and J ends lost 1 base and 0 bases respectively, with 6 bases between them. This CDR3 contains 14 residues. Germline V gene lookup returns CDR1 MNHEY and CDR2 SVGAGI. CDR3 in DNA: TGTGCCAGCAGTTACTACAGGGTGAACACTGAAGCTTTCTTT. It translates to CASSYYRVNTEAFF.

The sample holds one count of this clone. V is TRBV4-2 and J is TRBJ2-7, with 11 bases lining up with TRBD1. V was pared by 0 bases and J by 6 bases, with 7 bases of the junction left unmatched. CDR1 and CDR2 from the germline V gene are LGHNA and YNFKEQ. CDR3 length equals 16 residues. CDR3 nucleotides: TGTGCCAGCAGCCAAGATCTTGGGGACAGGGGGGCCGAGCAGTACTTC. It specifies CASSQDLGDRGAEQYF.

This rearrangement joins TRBV19 to TRBJ2-6, with D tentatively TRBD1 (6 bases). V dropped 0 bases and J dropped 5 bases, with 8 bases sitting between them. The CDR3 totals 15 residues. Germline V gene data show CDR1 as LNHDA and CDR2 as SQIVND (reference sequence). The CDR3 region is CASSIEGARANVLTF. The CDR3 bases are TGTGCCAGTAGTATAGAGGGGGCTAGGGCCAACGTCCTGACTTTC.

The V and J genes are TRBV5-4 and TRBJ2-7; 12 nucleotides line up with TRBD2. With 4 bases clipped from V and 6 bases from J, the junction kept 8 bases outside the gene matches. CDR1 is SGHNT, CDR2 YYREEE, per germline (reference sequence). The CDR3 runs to 15 residues. The CDR3 DNA is TGTGCCAGCAGCCCTCCTAGCGGGGGGGCCCGCGAGCAGTACTTC. Translation: CASSPPSGGAREQYF. The whole variable domain, remainder taken from reference TRBV5-4 and TRBJ2-7, is ETGVTQSPTHLIKTRGQQVTLRCSSQSGHNTVSWYQQALGQGPQFIFQYYREEENGRGNFPPRFSGLQFPNYSSELNVNALELDDSALYLCASSPPSGGAREQYFGPGTRLTVT.

V is TRBV4-1 and J is TRBJ1-1; D gene unclear. V was trimmed by 4 bases and J by 0 bases, leaving 21 bases between them. This CDR3 has 18 amino acids. Per germline, CDR1 MGHRA and CDR2 YSYEKL. CDR3 DNA: TGCGCCAGCAGCCCCACCCCGAGAGAAGTTTCAATGAACACTGAAGCTTTCTTT. Translation gives CASSPTPREVSMNTEAFF.

This clone has a handful of counts. The rearrangement links TRBV20-1 to TRBJ1-1; D not certain. The V end lost 3 bases, the J end lost 9 bases, and 11 bases lay between the germline ends. The CDR3 runs to 11 residues. Germline lookup yields CDR1 DFQATT and CDR2 SNEGSKA (reference sequence). CDR3 sequence: CSARLSTKAFF. The CDR3 DNA is TGCAGTGCTAGGCTCAGTACTAAAGCTTTCTTT.

This clone was seen a few times. The chain recombines TRBV5-1 with TRBJ1-5, with TRBD1 matching over 9 bases. Looked up from germline, CDR1 is SGHRS and CDR2 is YFSETQ. This CDR3 contains 16 residues. The J segment lost 4 bases and the V segment lost 0 bases, leaving 5 bases of the junction unmatched. The CDR3 DNA follows: TGCGCCAGCAGCTTGGGGACAGGGGCGATGAATCAGCCCCAGCATTTT. Encoded protein: CASSLGTGAMNQPQHF. Combining the CDR3 with reference TRBV5-1 and TRBJ1-5 gives the whole variable domain KAGVTQTPRYLIKTRGQQVTLSCSPISGHRSVSWYQQTPGQGLQFLFEYFSETQRNKGNFPGRFSGRQFSNSRSEMNVSTLELGDSALYLCASSLGTGAMNQPQHFGDGTRLSIL.

This rearrangement joins TRBV10-1 to TRBJ1-4, with TRBD1 identical over 7 bases. The CDR3 extends over 12 amino acids. In germline, CDR1 is WNHNN, CDR2 SYGVQD (reference sequence). Trimming removed 2 bases from V and 10 bases from J; junction bases left unmatched: 1. The CDR3 coding sequence is TGCGCCAGCAGTGAGGCAGGGGGAAAACTGTTTTTT. Its translation: CASSEAGGKLFF.

This clone was recorded once. The V and J genes are TRBV10-3 and TRBJ1-3, with 7 bases that match TRBD1. Germline assignment: CDR1 ENHRY and CDR2 SYGVKD. V lost 4 bases and J lost 6; bases outside the gene matches: 6. This CDR3 is 14 amino acids long. CDR3 sequence: CAISGQGLENTIYF. The CDR3 DNA sequence: TGTGCCATCAGTGGACAGGGTTTGGAAAACACCATATATTTT.

J is TRBJ2-7 and V is TRBV7-8; no reliable D call. There are 15 residues in the CDR3. The V end lost 1 base, the J end lost 5 bases, and 15 bases lay between the germline ends. Germline lookup yields CDR1 SGHVS and CDR2 FQNEAQ. The DNA for the CDR3 is TGTGCCAGCAGCTTAGATAGATCCCGAACCCACGAGCAGTACTTC. It specifies CASSLDRSRTHEQYF.